Presented here are 23 T cell receptor beta chains from one specimen sequenced in a study of blood T cell repertoires in COVID-19. TCRdb's copy holds only in-frame clones and misses some; the assay was immunoSEQ multiplex PCR. Of about 99,000 clones listed, 70% to 90% were seen once; the top ten hold approximately 3.1%. The specimen sequenced was peripheral blood. Source of these receptors: a man in his fifties in a cohort sampled during active COVID-19.

J is TRBJ1-1 and V is TRBV11-3; 8 bases match TRBD1. J lost 1 base, V lost 1 base, and 8 bases had no gene match. The CDR3 runs 17 residues. CDR1 and CDR2 from the germline V gene are SGHNT and YENEEA. The CDR3 bases are TGTGCCAGCAGCTTAGTGGCAGGGGGCCGGGGGAACACTGAAGCTTTCTTT. Translating gives CASSLVAGGRGNTEAFF.

The chain recombines TRBV5-8 with TRBJ2-1; perhaps TRBD2 as D (5 bases). This CDR3 region has 17 residues. Trimming left V 2 bases short and J 6 bases short, with 21 bases between. Germline lookup yields CDR1 SGHTS and CDR2 YDEGEE. The CDR3 DNA is TGTGCCAGCAGCTTAACGACTGCAACTAGAATCGTCAATGAGCAGTTCTTC. Amino acid sequence: CASSLTTATRIVNEQFF.

The genes are TRBV19 and TRBJ1-6; TRBD1 matches at 7 bases. CDR3 length: 15 residues. V lost 3 bases, J lost 7 bases, and 6 bases stayed unmatched. Germline V gives CDR1 LNHDA, CDR2 SQIVND (reference sequence). In DNA, the CDR3 is TGTGCCAGTAGTATGTGGGACAGCCAGAATTCACCCCTCCACTTT. It encodes CASSMWDSQNSPLHF.

There are many counts of this clone. This chain joins TRBV5-5 and TRBJ2-1; 12 bases agree with TRBD1. Unmatched junction bases numbered 9, after V lost 4 bases and J lost 10 bases. The CDR3 contains 15 residues. Germline CDR1 and CDR2: SGHKS and YYEKEE (reference sequence). Here the CDR3 DNA reads TGTGCCAGCAGCCCGCCGGGACAGGGGGCTCGAGAGCAGTTCTTC. It encodes CASSPPGQGAREQFF. The full variable domain, its missing parts supplied by reference TRBV5-5 and TRBJ2-1, is DAGVTQSPTHLIKTRGQQVTLRCSPISGHKSVSWYQQVLGQGPQFIFQYYEKEERGRGNFPDRFSARQFPNYSSELNVNALLLGDSALYLCASSPPGQGAREQFFGPGTRLTVL.

This clone was observed once. The V and J genes are TRBV19 and TRBJ1-3; no definite D call. V lost 4 bases and J 2 bases, leaving 6 bases between the germline ends. CDR3 length equals 13 residues. Germline lookup yields CDR1 LNHDA and CDR2 SQIVND (reference sequence). The CDR3 DNA follows: TGTGCCAGTAGTAGCAGAACTGGAAACACCATATATTTT. Encoded protein: CASSSRTGNTIYF.

This chain uses TRBV6-5 with TRBJ1-1; no clear D. Trimming pared 6 bases from V and 0 bases from J, leaving 11 bases between. CDR3 length: 14 residues. CDR1 is MNHEY, CDR2 SVGAGI, per germline. The CDR3 is CASRGGPLNTEAFF. CDR3 DNA sequence: TGTGCCAGCAGGGGAGGACCGTTGAACACTGAAGCTTTCTTT.

The chain recombines TRBV2 with TRBJ1-5; D is ambiguous. The CDR3 totals 12 residues. Germline CDR1 SNHLY, CDR2 FYNNEI. Trimming stripped 4 bases from V and 5 bases from J, with 6 bases between. DNA of the CDR3: TGTGCCAGCAGTGGGAGTTATCAGCCCCAGCATTTT. Encoded protein: CASSGSYQPQHF.

This clone appeared a few times. The CDR3 DNA reads as TGTGCCAGTACAAGGGGTGGGGCCAATCAGCCCCAGCATTTT. Protein product: CASTRGGANQPQHF. The chain employs TRBV2 and TRBJ1-5; tentatively, D is TRBD1 (5 bases). The V end was cut by 9 bases, the J end by 3 bases, with 15 bases between. Germline V gene lookup returns CDR1 SNHLY and CDR2 FYNNEI. CDR3 length equals 14 residues.

Points on this clone: The sample has other DNA sequences that encode this CDR3 too. The chain couples TRBV19 to TRBJ1-2; 7 positions match TRBD1. This CDR3 is built from 13 residues. V lost 6 bases, J lost 1 base, and 2 bases stayed unmatched. Germline CDR1 and CDR2: LNHDA and SQIVND (reference sequence). CDR3 loop: CASSRQGNYGYTF. CDR3 bases: TGTGCCAGTAGCCGACAGGGTAACTATGGCTACACCTTC.

V usage is TRBV7-3 and J usage is TRBJ2-3; 13 positions agree with TRBD2. The junction had 8 bases not matched to a gene; V was cut back by 4 bases and J by 1 base. The CDR3 contains 18 residues. CDR1 is SGHTA and CDR2 is FQGTGA in the germline V gene. The CDR3 coding sequence is TGTGCCAGCAGCTGGGGCTCCGGGACTAGCGGGGGCACAGATACGCAGTATTTT. Its protein product is CASSWGSGTSGGTDTQYF.

V and J are TRBV5-1 and TRBJ1-1; TRBD1 matches at 9 bases. The CDR3 contains 17 residues. CDR1 and CDR2 (germline): SGHRS, YFSETQ. Trimming took 0 bases from V and 2 from J; bases not matched to a gene: 8. The CDR3 spells CASSLGTGERSNTEAFF. The CDR3 nucleotides read TGCGCCAGCAGCTTGGGGACAGGGGAAAGATCTAACACTGAAGCTTTCTTT.

The chain combines TRBV6-5 with TRBJ1-2, with D possibly being TRBD1 (6 bases). The CDR3 totals 15 residues. The ends were cut back, 4 bases at V and 7 bases at J, with 19 bases in the middle. Germline-derived CDR1 and CDR2 are MNHEY and SVGAGI. In DNA form, the CDR3 reads TGTGCCAGCAGTTGGTACCGGGACAACGCCTCTGGCTACACCTTC. This sequence encodes CASSWYRDNASGYTF.

The J gene is TRBJ1-6, the V gene TRBV19, with no clear D. Germline CDR1 and CDR2: LNHDA and SQIVND (reference sequence). Trimming cost V 8 bases and J 7 bases, with 12 bases left between them. The CDR3 loop spans 13 amino acids. CDR3 region: CASDGGGNSPLHF. CDR3 nucleotides: TGTGCCAGTGACGGTGGAGGCAATTCACCCCTCCACTTT. Filled out from reference TRBV19 and TRBJ1-6, the complete variable domain reads DGGITQSPKYLFRKEGQNVTLSCEQNLNHDAMYWYRQDPGQGLRLIYYSQIVNDFQKGDIAEGYSVSREKKESFPLTVTSAQKNPTAFYLCASDGGGNSPLHFGNGTRLTVT.

The chain uses TRBV28 and TRBJ1-6; 7 nucleotides line up with TRBD1. The ends lost 10 bases at V and 12 bases at J; junction bases unmatched: 12. CDR1 and CDR2 (germline): MDHEN, SYDVKM. The CDR3 has 13 amino acids. The CDR3 loop is CATITGASGPLHF. The DNA for the CDR3 is TGTGCCACCATAACAGGGGCGAGCGGACCCCTCCACTTT.

The chain has TRBV19 and TRBJ2-7; D uncertain. CDR3 length: 14 residues. Trimming removed 1 base from V and 3 bases from J, with 10 bases in between. Germline CDR1 is LNHDA and CDR2 is SQIVND (reference sequence). CDR3 sequence (DNA): TGTGCCAGTAGTATAGCTTACAGAAACTACGAGCAGTACTTC. Residues: CASSIAYRNYEQYF.

The rearrangement uses TRBV3-1 (or the pseudogene TRBV3-2) and TRBJ1-1, with D possibly being TRBD1 (5 bases). The CDR3 is 14 amino acids. Germline assignment: CDR1 LGHDT and CDR2 YNNKEL (reference sequence). Trimming cost V 6 bases and J 1 base, with 12 bases left between them. The CDR3 spells CASRDFDRNTEAFF. CDR3 nucleotides: TGTGCCAGCAGAGACTTCGACAGGAACACTGAAGCTTTCTTT.

The chain employs TRBV15 and TRBJ1-1; a possible D gene is TRBD1 (5 bases). The CDR3 is 14 amino acids. V was trimmed by 3 bases and J by 4 bases, leaving 12 bases between them. Per the germline V gene, CDR1 is LNHNV and CDR2 is YYDKDF (reference sequence). CDR3: CATSRGGVPTEAFF. The CDR3 DNA reads TGTGCCACCAGCAGGGGGGGGGTTCCCACTGAAGCTTTCTTT. The full variable domain, rest sourced from reference TRBV15 and TRBJ1-1, is DAMVIQNPRYQVTQFGKPVTLSCSQTLNHNVMYWYQQKSSQAPKLLFHYYDKDFNNEADTPDNFQSRRPNTSFCFLDIRSPGLGDTAMYLCATSRGGVPTEAFFGQGTRLTVV.

This rearrangement joins TRBV19 to TRBJ1-2; no firm D call. CDR3 size: 12 residues. V lost 5 bases and J 8 bases, leaving 12 bases between the germline ends. Germline CDR1 LNHDA, CDR2 SQIVND (reference sequence). Here the CDR3 DNA reads TGTGCCAGTAGTCCCCGTACGGTCGGCTACACCTTC. Amino acid sequence: CASSPRTVGYTF.

This chain links TRBV19 with TRBJ1-5; no clear D gene. The CDR3 is 13 residues long. The V gene's germline CDR1 is LNHDA and CDR2 SQIVND (reference sequence). With 5 bases removed from V and 4 bases from J, the gap between germline ends came to 9 bases. The CDR3 region is CASSPGINQPQHF. CDR3 nucleotides: TGTGCCAGTAGTCCGGGAATTAATCAGCCCCAGCATTTT.

This clone was observed a single time. One end of the junction is discordant with germline, which a read error may explain. The chain combines TRBV29-1 with TRBJ2-3; no clear D. This CDR3 has 11 residues. In germline, CDR1 is SQVTM, CDR2 ANQGSEA. The DNA of the CDR3 is TGCAGCTTTGGGCACACATATACGCAGTATTTT. This translates into CSFGHTYTQYF.

The CDR3 reads CASSFQRGGIEYF. The CDR3 nucleotides are TGTGCCAGCAGCTTCCAGCGGGGGGGTATTGAGTACTTC. This chain joins TRBV11-1 and TRBJ2-7; TRBD2 matches at 10 bases. CDR3 length: 13 amino acids. Germline CDR1 and CDR2: SGHAT and FQDESV (reference sequence). The junction had 7 bases not matched to a gene; V was cut back by 3 bases and J by 11 bases.

This clone was counted only a few times. At the DNA level, this CDR3 is encoded by other sequences in the same sample as well. CDR3 nucleotide sequence: TGTGCCAGCAGTTTACAGGGCTACGAGCAGTACTTC. This gives the protein CASSLQGYEQYF. The J gene is TRBJ2-7, the V gene TRBV7-9; tentative D call: TRBD1 (6 bases). CDR1 and CDR2 (germline): SEHNR, FQNEAQ (reference sequence). V lost 6 bases to trimming and J lost 3 bases, with 9 bases between them. The CDR3 extends over 12 amino acids.

The V and J genes are TRBV4-1 and TRBJ2-2, with D tentatively TRBD1 (6 bases). The V end was cut by 3 bases, the J end by 0 bases, with 8 bases between. This CDR3 is built from 15 residues. CDR1 and CDR2 from the germline V gene are MGHRA and YSYEKL. The CDR3 DNA sequence: TGCGCCAGCAGCCAGCAGGGGACGAACACCGGGGAGCTGTTTTTT. This sequence encodes CASSQQGTNTGELFF.